This record covers a single TCR beta chain. Germline assignment: CDR1 SGHRS and CDR2 YFSETQ. Trimming cost V 0 bases and J 2 bases, with 9 bases left between them. This CDR3 contains 14 residues. The record originates from a study of blood T cell repertoires in COVID-19. The data were produced by immunoSEQ multiplex PCR, yet TCRdb's version contains in-frame clones alone and is incomplete. The sample yields over 150,000 clones, around 80% seen once. Material for sequencing was peripheral blood. This receptor was taken from a woman in her sixties with acute or convalescent COVID-19. This chain connects TRBV5-1 to TRBJ2-7, with D perhaps matching TRBD1 (5 bases). CDR3 in amino acids: CASSLGQQTYEQYF. For the CDR3, the DNA is TGCGCCAGCAGCTTGGGACAGCAAACCTACGAGCAGTACTTC.